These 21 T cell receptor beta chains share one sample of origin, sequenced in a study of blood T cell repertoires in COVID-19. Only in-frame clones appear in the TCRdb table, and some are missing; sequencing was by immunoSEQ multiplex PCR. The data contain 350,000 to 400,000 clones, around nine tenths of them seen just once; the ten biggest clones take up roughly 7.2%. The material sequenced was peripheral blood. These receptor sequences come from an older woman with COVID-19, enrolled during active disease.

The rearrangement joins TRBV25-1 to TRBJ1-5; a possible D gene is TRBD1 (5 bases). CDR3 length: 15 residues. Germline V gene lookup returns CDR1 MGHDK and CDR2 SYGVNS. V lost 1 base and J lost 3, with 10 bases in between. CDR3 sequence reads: CASSESATDNQPQHF. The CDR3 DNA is TGTGCCAGCAGTGAATCGGCGACAGACAATCAGCCCCAGCATTTT. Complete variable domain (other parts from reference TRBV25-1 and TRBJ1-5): EADIYQTPRYLVIGTGKKITLECSQTMGHDKMYWYQQDPGMELHLIHYSYGVNSTEKGDLSSESTVSRIRTEHFPLTLESARPSHTSQYLCASSESATDNQPQHFGDGTRLSIL.

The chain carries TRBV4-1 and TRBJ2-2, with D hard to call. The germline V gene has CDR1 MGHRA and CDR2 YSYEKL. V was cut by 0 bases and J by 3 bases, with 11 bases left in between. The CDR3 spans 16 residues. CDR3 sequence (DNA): TGCGCCAGCAGCCAAGATACCCAGTTTTACACCGGGGAGCTGTTTTTT. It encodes CASSQDTQFYTGELFF.

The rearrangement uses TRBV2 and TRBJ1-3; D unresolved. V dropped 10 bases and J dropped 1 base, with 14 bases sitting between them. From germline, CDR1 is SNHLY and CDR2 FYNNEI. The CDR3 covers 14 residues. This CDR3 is CAITRKTSGNTIYF. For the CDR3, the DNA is TGTGCCATTACCCGGAAGACTTCTGGAAACACCATATATTTT. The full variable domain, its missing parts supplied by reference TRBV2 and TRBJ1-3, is EPEVTQTPSHQVTQMGQEVILRCVPISNHLYFYWYRQILGQKVEFLVSFYNNEISEKSEIFDDQFSVERPDGSNFTLKIRSTKLEDSAMYFCAITRKTSGNTIYFGEGSWLTVV.

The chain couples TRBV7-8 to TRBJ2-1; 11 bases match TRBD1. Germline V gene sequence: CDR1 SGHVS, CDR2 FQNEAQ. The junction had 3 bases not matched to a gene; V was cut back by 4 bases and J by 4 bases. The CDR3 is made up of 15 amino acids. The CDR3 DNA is TGTGCCAGCAGCTACGGACAGGGGGCTTACAATGAGCAGTTCTTC. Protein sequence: CASSYGQGAYNEQFF. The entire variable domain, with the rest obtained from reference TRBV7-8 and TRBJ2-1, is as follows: GAGVSQSPRYKVAKRGQDVALRCDPISGHVSLFWYQQALGQGPEFLTYFQNEAQLDKSGLPSDRFFAERPEGSVSTLKIQRTQQEDSAVYLCASSYGQGAYNEQFFGPGTRLTVL.

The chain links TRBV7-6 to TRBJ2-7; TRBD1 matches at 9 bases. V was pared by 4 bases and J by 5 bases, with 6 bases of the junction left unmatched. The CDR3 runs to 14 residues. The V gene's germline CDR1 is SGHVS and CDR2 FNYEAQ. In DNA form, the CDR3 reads TGTGCCAGCAGCTCCGCGGGACAGGGCGACGAGCAGTACTTC. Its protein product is CASSSAGQGDEQYF.

The CDR3, as DNA: TGTGCCAGCAAAGTTGCGACTAGCGGAGGAGAGACCCAGTACTTC. This sequence encodes CASKVATSGGETQYF. V gene TRBV27 combines with J gene TRBJ2-5; the match to TRBD2 covers 9 bases. CDR3 length: 15 amino acids. V shed 7 bases and J 4 bases; nucleotides not matched to a gene: 10. From germline, CDR1 is MNHEY and CDR2 SMNVEV (reference sequence).

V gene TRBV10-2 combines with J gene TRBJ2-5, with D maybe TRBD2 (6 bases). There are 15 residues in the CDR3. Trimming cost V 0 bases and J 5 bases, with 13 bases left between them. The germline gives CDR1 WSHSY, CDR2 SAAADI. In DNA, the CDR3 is TGCGCCAGCAGTGAGTCCCGGGGGATGGGGGAGACCCAGTACTTC. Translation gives CASSESRGMGETQYF.

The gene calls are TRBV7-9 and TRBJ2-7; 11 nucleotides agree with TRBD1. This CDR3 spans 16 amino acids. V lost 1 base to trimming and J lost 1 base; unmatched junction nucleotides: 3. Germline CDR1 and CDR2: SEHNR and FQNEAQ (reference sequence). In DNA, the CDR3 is TGTGCCAGCAGCTTAGTCTGGGACAGGGGGTCCTACGAGCAGTACTTC. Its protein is CASSLVWDRGSYEQYF.

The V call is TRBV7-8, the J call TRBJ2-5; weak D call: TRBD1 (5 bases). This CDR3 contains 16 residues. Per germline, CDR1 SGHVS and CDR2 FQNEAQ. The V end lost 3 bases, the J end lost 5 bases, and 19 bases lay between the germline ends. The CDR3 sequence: CASSFQGVGLQETQYF. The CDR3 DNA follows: TGTGCCAGCAGCTTTCAAGGGGTGGGCCTCCAGGAGACCCAGTACTTC.

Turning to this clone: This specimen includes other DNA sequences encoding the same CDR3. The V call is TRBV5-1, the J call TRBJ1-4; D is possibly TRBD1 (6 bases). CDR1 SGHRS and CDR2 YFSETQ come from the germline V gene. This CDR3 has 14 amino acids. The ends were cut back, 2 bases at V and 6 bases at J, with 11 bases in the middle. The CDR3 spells CASSLQGLDEKLFF. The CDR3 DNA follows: TGCGCCAGCAGCTTACAGGGTCTGGATGAAAAACTGTTTTTT.

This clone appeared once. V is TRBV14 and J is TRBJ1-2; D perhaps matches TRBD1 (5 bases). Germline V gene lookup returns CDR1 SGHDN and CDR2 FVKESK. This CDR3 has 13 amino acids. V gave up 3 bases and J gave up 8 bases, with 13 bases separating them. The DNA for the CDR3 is TGTGCCAGCAGCCACTTAATCGGGGGAGGCTACACCTTC. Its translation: CASSHLIGGGYTF.

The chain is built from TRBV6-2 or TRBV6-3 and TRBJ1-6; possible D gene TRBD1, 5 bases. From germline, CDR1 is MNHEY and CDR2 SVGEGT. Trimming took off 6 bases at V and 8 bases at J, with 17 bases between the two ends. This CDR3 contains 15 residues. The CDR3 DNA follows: TGTGCCAGCAGCCTCCGGGGCGGGAGGGATTCACCCCTCCACTTT. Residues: CASSLRGGRDSPLHF.

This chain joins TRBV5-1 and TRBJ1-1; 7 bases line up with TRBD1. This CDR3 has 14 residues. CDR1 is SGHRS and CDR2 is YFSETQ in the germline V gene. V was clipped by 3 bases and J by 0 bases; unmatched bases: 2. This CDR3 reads CASSSTGMNTEAFF. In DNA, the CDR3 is TGCGCCAGCAGCTCGACAGGGATGAACACTGAAGCTTTCTTT.

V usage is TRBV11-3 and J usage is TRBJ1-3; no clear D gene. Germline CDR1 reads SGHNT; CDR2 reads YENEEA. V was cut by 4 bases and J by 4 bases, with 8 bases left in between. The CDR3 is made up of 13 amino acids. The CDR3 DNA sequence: TGTGCCAGCAGCTCTATGAGCGGAAACACCATATATTTT. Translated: CASSSMSGNTIYF. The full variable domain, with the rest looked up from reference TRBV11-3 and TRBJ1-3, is EAGVVQSPRYKIIEKKQPVAFWCNPISGHNTLYWYLQNLGQGPELLIRYENEEAVDDSQLPKDRFSAERLKGVDSTLKIQPAELGDSAVYLCASSSMSGNTIYFGEGSWLTVV.

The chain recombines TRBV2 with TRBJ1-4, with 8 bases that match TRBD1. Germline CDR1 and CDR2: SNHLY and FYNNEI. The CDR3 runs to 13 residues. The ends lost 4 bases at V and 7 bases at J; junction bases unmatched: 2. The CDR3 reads CASSGTGGEKLFF. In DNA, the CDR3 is TGTGCCAGCAGTGGCACAGGGGGTGAAAAACTGTTTTTT. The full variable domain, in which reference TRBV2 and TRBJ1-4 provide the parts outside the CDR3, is EPEVTQTPSHQVTQMGQEVILRCVPISNHLYFYWYRQILGQKVEFLVSFYNNEISEKSEIFDDQFSVERPDGSNFTLKIRSTKLEDSAMYFCASSGTGGEKLFFGSGTQLSVL.

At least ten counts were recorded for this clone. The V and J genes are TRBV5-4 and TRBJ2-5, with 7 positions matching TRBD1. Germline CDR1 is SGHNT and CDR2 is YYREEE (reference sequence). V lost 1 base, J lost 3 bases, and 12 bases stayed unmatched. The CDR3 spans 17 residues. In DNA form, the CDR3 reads TGTGCCAGCAGCTTGATGGCCTCCGGCAGGGGGAAAGAGACCCAGTACTTC. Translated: CASSLMASGRGKETQYF.

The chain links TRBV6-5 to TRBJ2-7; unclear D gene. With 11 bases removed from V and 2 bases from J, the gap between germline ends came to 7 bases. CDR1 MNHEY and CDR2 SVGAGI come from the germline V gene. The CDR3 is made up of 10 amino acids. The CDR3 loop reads CACATYEQYF. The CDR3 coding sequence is TGTGCCTGTGCTACCTACGAGCAGTACTTC.

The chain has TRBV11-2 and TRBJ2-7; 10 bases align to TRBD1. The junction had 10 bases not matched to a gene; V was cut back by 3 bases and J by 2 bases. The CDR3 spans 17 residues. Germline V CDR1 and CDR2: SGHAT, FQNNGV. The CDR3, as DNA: TGTGCCAGCAGCTTTACTTTGTTGGGACAGGGGACCTACGAGCAGTACTTC. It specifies CASSFTLLGQGTYEQYF. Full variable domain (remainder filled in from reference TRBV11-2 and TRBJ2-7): EAGVAQSPRYKIIEKRQSVAFWCNPISGHATLYWYQQILGQGPKLLIQFQNNGVVDDSQLPKDRFSAERLKGVDSTLKIQPAKLEDSAVYLCASSFTLLGQGTYEQYFGPGTRLTVT.

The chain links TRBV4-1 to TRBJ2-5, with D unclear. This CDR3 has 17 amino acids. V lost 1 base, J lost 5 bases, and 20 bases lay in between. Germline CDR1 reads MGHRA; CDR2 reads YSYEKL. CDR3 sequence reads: CASSQVWRPLAPETQYF. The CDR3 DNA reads TGCGCCAGCAGCCAAGTTTGGAGACCCCTGGCCCCGGAGACCCAGTACTTC.

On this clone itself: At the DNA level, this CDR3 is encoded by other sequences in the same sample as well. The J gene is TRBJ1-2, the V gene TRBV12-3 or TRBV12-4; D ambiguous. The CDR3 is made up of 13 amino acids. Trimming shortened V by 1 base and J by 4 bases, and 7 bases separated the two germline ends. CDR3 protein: CASSLGHFYGYTF. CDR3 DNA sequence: TGTGCCAGCAGTTTAGGACACTTCTATGGCTACACCTTC.

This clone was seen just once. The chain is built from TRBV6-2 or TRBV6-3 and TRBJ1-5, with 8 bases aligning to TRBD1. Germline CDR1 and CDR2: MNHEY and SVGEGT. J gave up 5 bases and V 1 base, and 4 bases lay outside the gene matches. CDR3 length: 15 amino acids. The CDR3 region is CASSYWSGGDQPQHF. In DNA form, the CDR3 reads TGTGCCAGCAGTTACTGGTCAGGGGGCGATCAGCCCCAGCATTTT.